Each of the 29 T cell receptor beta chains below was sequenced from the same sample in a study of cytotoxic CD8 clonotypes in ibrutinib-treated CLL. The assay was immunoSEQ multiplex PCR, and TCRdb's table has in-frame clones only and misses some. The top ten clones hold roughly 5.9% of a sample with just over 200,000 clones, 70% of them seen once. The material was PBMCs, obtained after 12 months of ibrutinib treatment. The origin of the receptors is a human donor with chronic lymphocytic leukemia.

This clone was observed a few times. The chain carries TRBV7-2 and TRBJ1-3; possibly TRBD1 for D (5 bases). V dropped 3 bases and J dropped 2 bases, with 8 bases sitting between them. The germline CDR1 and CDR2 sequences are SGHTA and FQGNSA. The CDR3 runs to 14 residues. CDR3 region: CASSLGVAGNTIYF. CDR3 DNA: TGTGCCAGCAGCTTGGGGGTGGCTGGAAACACCATATATTTT.

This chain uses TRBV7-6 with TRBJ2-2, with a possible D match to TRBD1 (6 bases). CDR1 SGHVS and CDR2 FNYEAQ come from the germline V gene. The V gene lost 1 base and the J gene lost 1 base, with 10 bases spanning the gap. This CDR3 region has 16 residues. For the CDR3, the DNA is TGTGCCAGCAGCTTAGAACAGGGAATGAACACCGGGGAGCTGTTTTTT. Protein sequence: CASSLEQGMNTGELFF.

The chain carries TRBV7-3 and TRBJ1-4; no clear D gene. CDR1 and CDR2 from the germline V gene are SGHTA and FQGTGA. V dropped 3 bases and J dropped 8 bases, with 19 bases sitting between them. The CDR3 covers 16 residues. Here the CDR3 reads CASSFRRWKGQEKLFF. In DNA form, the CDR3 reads TGTGCCAGCAGCTTTCGTAGGTGGAAGGGTCAAGAAAAACTGTTTTTT.

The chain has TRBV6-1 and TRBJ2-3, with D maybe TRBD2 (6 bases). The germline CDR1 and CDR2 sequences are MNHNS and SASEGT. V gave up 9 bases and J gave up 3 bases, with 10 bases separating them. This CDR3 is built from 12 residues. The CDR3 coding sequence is TGTGCCAGTGCTCGGGGGACAGATACGCAGTATTTT. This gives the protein CASARGTDTQYF.

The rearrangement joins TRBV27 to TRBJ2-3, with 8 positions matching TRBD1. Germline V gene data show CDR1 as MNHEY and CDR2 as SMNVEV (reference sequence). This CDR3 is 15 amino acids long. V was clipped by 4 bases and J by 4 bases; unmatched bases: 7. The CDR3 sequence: CASSYPGQGADTQYF. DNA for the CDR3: TGTGCCAGCAGTTACCCAGGACAGGGCGCAGATACGCAGTATTTT.

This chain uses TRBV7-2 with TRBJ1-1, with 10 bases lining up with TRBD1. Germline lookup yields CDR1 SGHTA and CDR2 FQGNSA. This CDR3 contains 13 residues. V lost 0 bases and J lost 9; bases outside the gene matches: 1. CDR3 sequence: CASSLAGQGKAFF. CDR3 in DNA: TGTGCCAGCAGCTTAGCGGGACAGGGGAAAGCTTTCTTT. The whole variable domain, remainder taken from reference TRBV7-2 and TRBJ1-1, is GAGVSQSPSNKVTEKGKDVELRCDPISGHTALYWYRQSLGQGLEFLIYFQGNSAPDKSGLPSDRFSAERTGGSVSTLTIQRTQQEDSAVYLCASSLAGQGKAFFGQGTRLTVV.

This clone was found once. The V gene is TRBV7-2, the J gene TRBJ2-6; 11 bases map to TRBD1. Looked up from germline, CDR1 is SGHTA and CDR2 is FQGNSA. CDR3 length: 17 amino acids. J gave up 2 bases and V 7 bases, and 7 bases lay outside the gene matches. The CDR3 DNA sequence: TGTGCCAGCACTCTCGGGACAGGGGGGGCTGGGGCCAACGTCCTGACTTTC. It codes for CASTLGTGGAGANVLTF.

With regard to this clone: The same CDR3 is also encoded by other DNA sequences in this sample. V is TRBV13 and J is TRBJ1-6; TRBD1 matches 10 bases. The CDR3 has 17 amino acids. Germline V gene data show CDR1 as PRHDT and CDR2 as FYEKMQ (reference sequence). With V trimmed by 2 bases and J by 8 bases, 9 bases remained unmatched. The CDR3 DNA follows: TGTGCCAGCAGCTTACTCCCGACAGGGGGCTTAGATTCACCCCTCCACTTT. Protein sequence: CASSLLPTGGLDSPLHF.

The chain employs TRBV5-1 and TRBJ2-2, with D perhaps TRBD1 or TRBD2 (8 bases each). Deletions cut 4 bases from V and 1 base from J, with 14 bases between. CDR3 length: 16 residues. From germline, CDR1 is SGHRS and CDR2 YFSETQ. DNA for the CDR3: TGCGCCAGCAGCCCGGGGGGGACAGGGAACACCGGGGAGCTGTTTTTT. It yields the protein CASSPGGTGNTGELFF.

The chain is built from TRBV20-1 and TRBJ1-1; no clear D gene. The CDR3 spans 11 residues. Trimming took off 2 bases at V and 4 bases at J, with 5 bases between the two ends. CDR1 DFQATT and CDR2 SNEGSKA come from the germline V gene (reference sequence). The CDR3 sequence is CSARMGTEAFF. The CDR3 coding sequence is TGCAGTGCTAGAATGGGCACTGAAGCTTTCTTT.

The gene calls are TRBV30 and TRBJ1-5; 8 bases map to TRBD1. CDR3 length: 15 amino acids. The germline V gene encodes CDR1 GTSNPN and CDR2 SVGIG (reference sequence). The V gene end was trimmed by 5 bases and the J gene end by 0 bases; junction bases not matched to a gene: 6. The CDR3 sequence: CAWARQGNSNQPQHF. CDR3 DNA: TGTGCCTGGGCCAGACAGGGGAATAGCAATCAGCCCCAGCATTTT.

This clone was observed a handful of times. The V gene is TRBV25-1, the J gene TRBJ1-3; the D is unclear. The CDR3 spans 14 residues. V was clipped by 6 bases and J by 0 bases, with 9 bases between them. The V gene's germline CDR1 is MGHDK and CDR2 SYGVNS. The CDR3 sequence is CASRAGSSGNTIYF. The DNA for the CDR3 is TGTGCCAGCAGGGCTGGGAGCTCTGGAAACACCATATATTTT.

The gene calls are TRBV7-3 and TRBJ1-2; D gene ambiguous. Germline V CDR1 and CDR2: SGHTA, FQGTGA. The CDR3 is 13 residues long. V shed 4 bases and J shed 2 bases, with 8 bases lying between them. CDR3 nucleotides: TGTGCCAGCAGCTCCTATATCAACTATGGCTACACCTTC. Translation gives CASSSYINYGYTF.

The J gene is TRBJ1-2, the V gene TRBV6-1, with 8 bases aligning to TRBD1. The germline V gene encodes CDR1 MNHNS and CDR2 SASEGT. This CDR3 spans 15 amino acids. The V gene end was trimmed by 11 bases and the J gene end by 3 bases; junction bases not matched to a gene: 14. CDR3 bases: TGTGCCTCAGGGCAAGTGGACAGGGCCCACTATGGCTACACCTTC. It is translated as CASGQVDRAHYGYTF.

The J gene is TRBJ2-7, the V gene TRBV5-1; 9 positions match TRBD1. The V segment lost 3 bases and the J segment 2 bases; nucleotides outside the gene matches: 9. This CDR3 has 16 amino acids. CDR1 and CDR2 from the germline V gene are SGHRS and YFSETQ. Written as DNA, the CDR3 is TGCGCCAGCAGCTCGGGGAATCGACAGGGGGCCTACGAGCAGTACTTC. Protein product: CASSSGNRQGAYEQYF.

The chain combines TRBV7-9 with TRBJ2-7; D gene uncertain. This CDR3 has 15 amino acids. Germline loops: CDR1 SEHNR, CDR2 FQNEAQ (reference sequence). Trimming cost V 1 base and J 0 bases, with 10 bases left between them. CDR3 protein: CASSLVPASSYEQYF. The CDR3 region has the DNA TGTGCCAGCAGCTTAGTTCCAGCATCCTCCTACGAGCAGTACTTC.

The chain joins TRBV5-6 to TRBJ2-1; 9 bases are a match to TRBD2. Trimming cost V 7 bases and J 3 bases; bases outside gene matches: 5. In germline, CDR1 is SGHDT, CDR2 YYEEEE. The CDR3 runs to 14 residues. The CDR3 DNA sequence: TGTGCCAGCGTCTTAGCGGGGGTCTACAATGAGCAGTTCTTC. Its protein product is CASVLAGVYNEQFF. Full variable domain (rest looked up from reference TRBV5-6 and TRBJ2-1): DAGVTQSPTHLIKTRGQQVTLRCSPKSGHDTVSWYQQALGQGPQFIFQYYEEEERQRGNFPDRFSGHQFPNYSSELNVNALLLGDSALYLCASVLAGVYNEQFFGPGTRLTVL.

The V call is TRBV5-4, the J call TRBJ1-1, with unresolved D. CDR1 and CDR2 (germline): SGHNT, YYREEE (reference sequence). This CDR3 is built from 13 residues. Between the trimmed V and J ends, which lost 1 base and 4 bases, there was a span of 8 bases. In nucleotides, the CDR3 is TGTGCCAGCAGCTTGAACTCACCCACTGAAGCTTTCTTT. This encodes CASSLNSPTEAFF.

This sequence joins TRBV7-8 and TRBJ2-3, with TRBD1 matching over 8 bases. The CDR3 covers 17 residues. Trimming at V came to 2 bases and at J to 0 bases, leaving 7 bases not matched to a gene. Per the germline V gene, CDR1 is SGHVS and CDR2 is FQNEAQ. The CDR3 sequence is CASSLIIRGPSTDTQYF. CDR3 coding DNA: TGTGCCAGCAGCTTAATAATCAGGGGGCCCAGCACAGATACGCAGTATTTT.

Here the CDR3 DNA reads TGTGCCAGCAGCGTAGGTGCAAGCACTGAAGCTTTCTTT. Translation gives CASSVGASTEAFF. The J gene is TRBJ1-1, the V gene TRBV9; D ambiguous. This CDR3 contains 13 residues. The germline V gene has CDR1 SGDLS and CDR2 YYNGEE. V lost 0 bases and J lost 4, with 7 bases in between.

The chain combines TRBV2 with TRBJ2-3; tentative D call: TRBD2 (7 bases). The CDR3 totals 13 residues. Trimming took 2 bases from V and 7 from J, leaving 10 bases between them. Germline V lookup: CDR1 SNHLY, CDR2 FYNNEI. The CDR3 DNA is TGTGCCAGCAGTGAAAGGGGGGGGTATACGCAGTATTTT. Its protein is CASSERGGYTQYF.

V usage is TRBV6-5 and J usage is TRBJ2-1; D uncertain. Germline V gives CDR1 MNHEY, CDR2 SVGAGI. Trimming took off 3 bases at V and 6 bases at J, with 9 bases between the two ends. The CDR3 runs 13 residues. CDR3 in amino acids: CASSYTRLNEQFF. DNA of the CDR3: TGTGCCAGCAGTTATACCCGGCTCAATGAGCAGTTCTTC.

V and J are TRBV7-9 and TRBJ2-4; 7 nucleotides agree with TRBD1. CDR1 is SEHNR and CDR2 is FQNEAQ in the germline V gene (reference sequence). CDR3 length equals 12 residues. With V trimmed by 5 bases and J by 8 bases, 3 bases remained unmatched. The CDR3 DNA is TGTGCCAGCAGCCCACAGGGGTACATTCAGTACTTC. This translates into CASSPQGYIQYF.

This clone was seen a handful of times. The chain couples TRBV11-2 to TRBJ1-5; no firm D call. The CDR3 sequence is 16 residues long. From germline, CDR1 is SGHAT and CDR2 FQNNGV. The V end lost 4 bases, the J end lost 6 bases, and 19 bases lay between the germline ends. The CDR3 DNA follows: TGTGCCAGCAGCTGGGGTTGGTGGAAGGGAATTCAGCCCCAGCATTTT. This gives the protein CASSWGWWKGIQPQHF.

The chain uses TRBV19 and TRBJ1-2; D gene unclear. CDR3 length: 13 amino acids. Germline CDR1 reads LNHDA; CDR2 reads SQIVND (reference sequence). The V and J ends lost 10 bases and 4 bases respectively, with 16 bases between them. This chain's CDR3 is CATHDPGLYGYTF. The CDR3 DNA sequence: TGTGCCACTCACGACCCTGGACTCTATGGCTACACCTTC.

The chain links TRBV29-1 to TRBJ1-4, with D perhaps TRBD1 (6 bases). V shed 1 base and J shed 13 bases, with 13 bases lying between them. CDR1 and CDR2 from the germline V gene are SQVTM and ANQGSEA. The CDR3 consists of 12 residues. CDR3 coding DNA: TGCAGCGTTGAAGGGGGGCGCGATATACTGTTTTTT. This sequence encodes CSVEGGRDILFF.

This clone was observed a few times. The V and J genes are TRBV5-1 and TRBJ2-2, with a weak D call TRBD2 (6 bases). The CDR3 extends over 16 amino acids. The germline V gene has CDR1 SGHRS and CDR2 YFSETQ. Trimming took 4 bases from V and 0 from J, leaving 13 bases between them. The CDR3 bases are TGCGCCAGCAGCAACGGAGGGACCTCGAACACCGGGGAGCTGTTTTTT. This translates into CASSNGGTSNTGELFF.

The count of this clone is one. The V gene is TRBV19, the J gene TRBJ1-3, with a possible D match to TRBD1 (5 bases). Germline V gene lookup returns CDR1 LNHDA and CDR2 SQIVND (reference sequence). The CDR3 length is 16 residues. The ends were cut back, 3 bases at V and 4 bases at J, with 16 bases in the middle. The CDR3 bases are TGTGCCAGTAGTATTCTAGGGGACGTGAGAGGAAACACCATATATTTT. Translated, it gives CASSILGDVRGNTIYF.

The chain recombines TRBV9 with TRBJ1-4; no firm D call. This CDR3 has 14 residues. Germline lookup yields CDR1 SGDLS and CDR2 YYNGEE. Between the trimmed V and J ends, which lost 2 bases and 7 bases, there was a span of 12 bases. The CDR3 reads CASSVSMTGEKLFF. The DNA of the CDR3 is TGTGCCAGCAGCGTGTCTATGACCGGTGAAAAACTGTTTTTT.